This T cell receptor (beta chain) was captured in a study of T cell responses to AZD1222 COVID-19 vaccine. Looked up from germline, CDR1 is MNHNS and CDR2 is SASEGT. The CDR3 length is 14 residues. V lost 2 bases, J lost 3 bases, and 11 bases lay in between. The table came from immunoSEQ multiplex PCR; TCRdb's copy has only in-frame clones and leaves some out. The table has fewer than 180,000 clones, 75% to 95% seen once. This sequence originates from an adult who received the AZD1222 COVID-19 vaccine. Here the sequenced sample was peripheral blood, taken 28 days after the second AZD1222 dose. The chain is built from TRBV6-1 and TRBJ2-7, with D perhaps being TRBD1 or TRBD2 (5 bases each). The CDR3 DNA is TGTGCCAGCAGTGAAAAGGGACCGAACTACGAGCAGTACTTC. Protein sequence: CASSEKGPNYEQYF.